This T cell receptor beta chain was found in a study of blood T cells in healthy people across ages. Study-wide findings and caveats: Whereas aged donors had fewer naive CD4+ cells, long-lived donors had more of them and higher diversity. As age increased, TCR beta diversity per million T cells fell in a roughly linear fashion. TCR beta diversity correlated strongly with naive T cell percentage.

Next came a second PCR, run for 7 to 11 cycles, which used a sample-barcoded 5' primer along with a J-beta primer mix. TCRdb re-derived calls from the 5' RACE reads in MiXCR, one entry per CDR3 protein. The table includes hundreds of thousands of distinct CDR3 sequences, about 30% detected once. Germline loops: CDR1 SGHDT, CDR2 YYEEEE. This CDR3 comprises 16 residues. V was shortened by 0 bases and J by 2 bases, with 14 bases between the two germline ends. As to this clonotype: Its antigen is unknown.

Sequenced material: blood. The receptor's source is a woman of 80 years or more in good health. The chain carries TRBV5-6 and TRBJ1-1; possibly TRBD1 for D (5 bases). The CDR3 is CASSLDRRTRNTEAFF. The CDR3 region has the DNA TGTGCCAGCAGCTTGGACAGGCGTACGAGAAACACTGAAGCTTTCTTT.